This note documents a single T cell receptor beta chain sequence. Its matching antigen is unknown. The sample is drawn from a study of CD4+ T cells in melanoma. Notes on the study in general: A reported correlation linked neoantigen-specific CD4+ T cells to CD8+, macrophage and B cell function. Diverse differentiation states were reported for melanoma neoantigen-specific CD4+ T cells.

V lost 5 bases and J lost 11, with 17 bases in between. Germline V gene data show CDR1 as PRHDT and CDR2 as FYEKMQ (reference sequence). The CDR3 has 13 residues. Assay: immunoSEQ multiplex PCR; the TCRdb copy retains only in-frame clones and omits some. The sample has about 14,000 clones, approximately 57% seen once. Sequences were obtained from cells from a culture (not recorded whether cultured in vitro). This rearrangement joins TRBV13 to TRBJ2-3; D gene ambiguous. This receptor was obtained from a human donor with melanoma. CDR3 coding DNA: TGTGCCAGCAGCCCCCCAACGGGCAGGAAGCAGTATTTT. The encoded protein is CASSPPTGRKQYF.